A single sample gave rise to the 24 T cell receptor beta chains below, sequenced in a study of T cell changes during pregnancy in multiple sclerosis. The data were produced by immunoSEQ multiplex PCR, yet TCRdb's version contains in-frame clones alone and is incomplete. This table has over 50,000 clones, under 95% appearing once. This sample comprised peripheral blood, obtained in the third trimester of pregnancy. These receptors were taken from a female donor in good health, enrolled as a control in a pregnancy study.

CDR3 protein: CSVVSSRDRDNSPLHF. CDR3 in DNA: TGCAGCGTTGTCTCCTCCCGGGACAGGGATAATTCACCCCTCCACTTT. V is TRBV29-1 and J is TRBJ1-6; 9 positions agree with TRBD1. Germline V gene data show CDR1 as SQVTM and CDR2 as ANQGSEA. CDR3 length: 16 residues. The junction had 9 bases not matched to a gene; V was cut back by 4 bases and J by 5 bases.

V and J are TRBV4-1 and TRBJ1-2; TRBD1 aligns across 8 bases. Germline-derived CDR1 and CDR2 are MGHRA and YSYEKL. This CDR3 comprises 16 residues. V lost 0 bases and J lost 4; bases outside the gene matches: 7. CDR3: CASSQDLNRGSYGYTF. As DNA, the CDR3 is TGCGCCAGCAGCCAAGATCTTAACAGGGGGAGCTATGGCTACACCTTC.

As regards this clone: Germline and junction disagree at one end, which may indicate a read error. This chain links TRBV13 with TRBJ1-2; D might be TRBD1 (6 bases). The germline CDR1 and CDR2 sequences are PRHDT and FYEKMQ (reference sequence). There are 15 residues in the CDR3. This CDR3 is CASSIGGQDGYGYTF. The CDR3 nucleotides are TGTGCCAGCAGCATAGGGGGGCAGGACGGTTATGGCTACACCTTC.

V gene TRBV7-8 combines with J gene TRBJ1-5; 7 nucleotides match TRBD1. CDR1 is SGHVS, CDR2 FQNEAQ, per germline. The junction had 10 bases not matched to a gene; V was cut back by 8 bases and J by 0 bases. This CDR3 comprises 16 residues. The CDR3 spells CASQGEGVSSNQPQHF. The CDR3 DNA follows: TGTGCCAGCCAGGGGGAAGGGGTTTCTAGCAATCAGCCCCAGCATTTT.

This sequence joins TRBV7-8 and TRBJ2-1; perhaps TRBD2 as D (6 bases). The CDR3 consists of 16 residues. Germline values: CDR1 SGHVS, CDR2 FQNEAQ. V was shortened by 3 bases and J by 1 base, with 13 bases between the two germline ends. CDR3 protein: CASSFFWGVSYNEQFF. In DNA, the CDR3 is TGTGCCAGCAGCTTTTTTTGGGGGGTTTCCTACAATGAGCAGTTCTTC.

The genes are TRBV7-9 and TRBJ1-5; 7 positions match TRBD1. The J segment lost 6 bases and the V segment lost 1 base, leaving 3 bases of the junction unmatched. The CDR3 is 14 residues long. Germline V lookup: CDR1 SEHNR, CDR2 FQNEAQ (reference sequence). CDR3 DNA sequence: TGTGCCAGCAGCTTAGGACAGGGAGGTCAGCCCCAGCATTTT. It specifies CASSLGQGGQPQHF. The full variable domain, with the rest looked up from reference TRBV7-9 and TRBJ1-5, is DTGVSQNPRHKITKRGQNVTFRCDPISEHNRLYWYRQTLGQGPEFLTYFQNEAQLEKSRLLSDRFSAERPKGSFSTLEIQRTEQGDSAMYLCASSLGQGGQPQHFGDGTRLSIL.

This chain connects TRBV21-1 to TRBJ1-1; the table's TRBD1 call for D was not verified on the DNA. TRBV21-1 is labeled a pseudogene. The CDR3 has 13 amino acids. DNA for the CDR3: TGTGCCAGCAGCAAATGGGGCACCCGTGAAGCTTTCTTT. This sequence encodes CASSKWGTREAFF.

The chain uses TRBV6-5 and TRBJ2-1, with 7 bases that match TRBD1. J was trimmed by 1 base and V by 4 bases; bases with no gene match: 4. This CDR3 has 15 residues. Germline V gene lookup returns CDR1 MNHEY and CDR2 SVGAGI. The CDR3 sequence is CASSLQGSSYNEQFF. CDR3 nucleotide sequence: TGTGCCAGCAGTTTACAGGGGTCGTCCTACAATGAGCAGTTCTTC.

The rearrangement joins TRBV21-1 to TRBJ2-4; TRBD2, the table's D call, was not compared with the DNA. TRBV21-1 is marked as a pseudogene. The CDR3 runs to 20 residues. The CDR3 DNA reads TGTGCCAGCAGCAAATGTCAGCGACAAGGAGGTAAACTAGCCAAAAACATTCAGTACTTC. Residues: CASSKCQRQGGKLAKNIQYF.

This CDR3 is CASTPTRGNYGYTF. CDR3 coding DNA: TGTGCCAGCACCCCCACTCGGGGGAACTATGGCTACACCTTC. The V and J genes are TRBV27 and TRBJ1-2; possibly TRBD1 for D (5 bases). Trimming took off 7 bases at V and 2 bases at J, with 14 bases between the two ends. The germline V gene has CDR1 MNHEY and CDR2 SMNVEV (reference sequence). The CDR3 sequence is 14 residues long.

The chain carries TRBV20-1 and TRBJ1-4; D is unresolved. Trimming took 3 bases from V and 14 from J, leaving 13 bases between them. This CDR3 comprises 11 residues. Germline CDR1 reads DFQATT; CDR2 reads SNEGSKA (reference sequence). This CDR3 is CSAREVLGLFF. CDR3 sequence (DNA): TGCAGTGCTAGGGAAGTTCTAGGTCTGTTTTTT.

The chain is built from TRBV6-5 and TRBJ2-5; 7 nucleotides align to TRBD1. Germline CDR1 reads MNHEY; CDR2 reads SVGAGI. V gave up 8 bases and J gave up 4 bases; unmatched junction bases: 4. This CDR3 has 12 amino acids. The chain's CDR3 is CASGSGGETQYF. The CDR3, as DNA: TGTGCCAGCGGATCAGGGGGAGAGACCCAGTACTTC.

V usage is TRBV7-8 and J usage is TRBJ2-3; 11 bases fit TRBD2. In germline, CDR1 is SGHVS, CDR2 FQNEAQ. Losses at the gene ends were 1 base for V and 7 bases for J; bases not matched to a gene: 10. The CDR3 sequence is 17 residues long. The CDR3 loop is CASSLGSSGGIPNTQYF. The CDR3 DNA sequence: TGTGCCAGCAGCTTAGGGTCTAGCGGGGGGATACCCAATACGCAGTATTTT.

This clone was seen only once. The rearrangement joins TRBV19 to TRBJ2-7; 11 nucleotides agree with TRBD1. The CDR3 extends over 15 amino acids. The germline V gene has CDR1 LNHDA and CDR2 SQIVND (reference sequence). V trimming: 5 bases; J trimming: 2 bases; junction bases outside the gene matches: 5. CDR3 loop: CASSPLGQGAYEQYF. CDR3 bases: TGTGCCAGTAGTCCCTTGGGACAGGGGGCCTACGAGCAGTACTTC.

DNA for the CDR3: TGTGCTAGTGCTTTAGCGGGGGGCCTCGGTACGCAGTATTTT. Translating gives CASALAGGLGTQYF. This chain links TRBV12-5 with TRBJ2-3; TRBD2 matches at 10 bases. This CDR3 comprises 14 residues. Germline CDR1 is LGHNT and CDR2 is FRNRAP. The V gene end was trimmed by 7 bases and the J gene end by 8 bases; junction bases not matched to a gene: 9.

V is TRBV7-8 and J is TRBJ2-2, with a tentative D call TRBD1 (6 bases). With 1 base removed from V and 5 bases from J, the gap between germline ends came to 17 bases. This CDR3 has 17 amino acids. Per germline, CDR1 SGHVS and CDR2 FQNEAQ. CDR3 residues: CASSLEGHPELTGELFF. The CDR3 DNA reads as TGTGCCAGCAGCTTAGAGGGACACCCCGAGTTAACCGGGGAGCTGTTTTTT.

This CDR3 reads CASSWEGGSTDTQYF. The DNA of the CDR3 is TGTGCCAGCAGTTGGGAGGGGGGGAGCACAGATACGCAGTATTTT. The chain couples TRBV27 to TRBJ2-3; D may be TRBD2 (7 bases). The CDR3 sequence is 15 residues long. Germline V gene sequence: CDR1 MNHEY, CDR2 SMNVEV (reference sequence). Trimming took off 4 bases at V and 0 bases at J, with 11 bases between the two ends.

The rearrangement links TRBV2 to TRBJ1-2, with unresolved D. Germline assignment: CDR1 SNHLY and CDR2 FYNNEI. There are 12 residues in the CDR3. Trimming stripped 4 bases from V and 7 bases from J, with 10 bases between. The CDR3 spells CASSGGSTGYTF. The CDR3 nucleotides read TGTGCCAGCAGTGGCGGGTCTACTGGCTACACCTTC.

The V call is TRBV4-3, the J call TRBJ2-5; D is unresolved. CDR1 LGHNA and CDR2 YSLEER come from the germline V gene. Trimming removed 1 base at V and 7 bases at J, with 7 bases between. The CDR3 consists of 12 residues. The CDR3 coding sequence is TGCGCCAGCAGCCAAGGCCGCGGGACCCAGTACTTC. Residues: CASSQGRGTQYF.

The chain links TRBV10-3 to TRBJ1-1; 8 bases agree with TRBD1. CDR1 and CDR2 (germline): ENHRY, SYGVKD. V shed 8 bases and J 3 bases; nucleotides not matched to a gene: 5. This CDR3 spans 13 amino acids. The CDR3, as DNA: TGTGCCATCGGACAGGGTAGTGACACTGAAGCTTTCTTT. It yields the protein CAIGQGSDTEAFF.

The chain joins TRBV7-3 to TRBJ1-1; 9 bases agree with TRBD1. CDR3 size: 15 residues. Germline V gene lookup returns CDR1 SGHTA and CDR2 FQGTGA. Trimming at V came to 4 bases and at J to 4 bases, leaving 7 bases not matched to a gene. The CDR3 DNA is TGTGCCAGCAGCTCCCACAGGGGGCCTGGCACTGAAGCTTTCTTT. Translated, it gives CASSSHRGPGTEAFF.

The chain is built from TRBV7-2 and TRBJ2-3; 8 bases fit TRBD2. This CDR3 is built from 15 residues. Trimming removed 5 bases from V and 5 bases from J; junction bases left unmatched: 9. Per germline, CDR1 SGHTA and CDR2 FQGNSA. DNA for the CDR3: TGTGCCAGCAGCACGTCTGGCGGGGGGATAGATACGCAGTATTTT. This gives the protein CASSTSGGGIDTQYF. The entire variable domain, with the rest obtained from reference TRBV7-2 and TRBJ2-3, is as follows: GAGVSQSPSNKVTEKGKDVELRCDPISGHTALYWYRQSLGQGLEFLIYFQGNSAPDKSGLPSDRFSAERTGGSVSTLTIQRTQQEDSAVYLCASSTSGGGIDTQYFGPGTRLTVL.

The chain combines TRBV7-3 with TRBJ1-1; 7 bases align to TRBD1. J was trimmed by 6 bases and V by 1 base; bases with no gene match: 2. The CDR3 has 13 residues. The germline gives CDR1 SGHTA, CDR2 FQGTGA. This CDR3 reads CASSLRQGAEAFF. The CDR3 nucleotides read TGTGCCAGCAGCTTAAGGCAGGGGGCTGAAGCTTTCTTT.

V usage is TRBV4-3 and J usage is TRBJ2-3, with 10 bases identical to TRBD2. Germline CDR1 is LGHNA and CDR2 is YSLEER. The CDR3 consists of 18 residues. The J segment lost 6 bases and the V segment lost 0 bases, leaving 12 bases of the junction unmatched. CDR3: CASSQERLAGPEWDTQYF. The CDR3 DNA follows: TGCGCCAGCAGCCAAGAAAGACTAGCGGGCCCAGAATGGGATACGCAGTATTTT.